These 24 T cell receptor beta chains were all obtained from the same sample, sequenced in a study of cytomegalovirus exposure and HLA in healthy donors. Amplification used 60 Vbeta primers and 13 Jbeta primers. Generated by immunoSEQ multiplex PCR, the TCRdb table keeps only in-frame clones and is missing some. The data hold 110,000 or so clones, with approximately 83% observed a single time. The sequenced sample consisted of PBMCs. These receptors originate from a man aged 18 to 30 in good health and CMV-seronegative.

The CDR3 nucleotides are TGCAGTGCTACCCGTACTCACGAGCAGTACTTC. It specifies CSATRTHEQYF. This chain connects TRBV20-1 to TRBJ2-7; no clear D. The CDR3 contains 11 residues. Per the germline V gene, CDR1 is DFQATT and CDR2 is SNEGSKA (reference sequence). The V gene lost 4 bases and the J gene lost 5 bases, with 9 bases spanning the gap.

The V and J genes are TRBV6-5 and TRBJ2-7; D is unresolved. The CDR3 contains 11 residues. Germline CDR1 is MNHEY and CDR2 is SVGAGI. V was clipped by 6 bases and J by 6 bases, with 9 bases between them. CDR3 in amino acids: CASRAASEQYF. The CDR3 coding sequence is TGTGCCAGCAGGGCCGCCTCCGAGCAGTACTTC.

This chain links TRBV19 with TRBJ1-2; possibly TRBD1 for D (6 bases). The CDR3 loop spans 16 amino acids. Germline CDR1 is LNHDA and CDR2 is SQIVND (reference sequence). V was clipped by 5 bases and J by 3 bases, with 19 bases between them. For the CDR3, the DNA is TGTGCCAGTAGTGTAGCCGGTGACAGGATTTACTATGGCTACACCTTC. Amino acid sequence: CASSVAGDRIYYGYTF.

This chain links TRBV5-1 with TRBJ2-7, with 8 bases that match TRBD1. The germline V gene has CDR1 SGHRS and CDR2 YFSETQ. With V trimmed by 4 bases and J by 4 bases, 13 bases remained unmatched. The CDR3 sequence is 16 residues long. The CDR3 region has the DNA TGCGCCAGCAGCCCGCCCGGACAGGGTGCGGGGTACGAGCAGTACTTC. It translates to CASSPPGQGAGYEQYF. Based on the CDR3 plus reference TRBV5-1 and TRBJ2-7, the full variable domain is KAGVTQTPRYLIKTRGQQVTLSCSPISGHRSVSWYQQTPGQGLQFLFEYFSETQRNKGNFPGRFSGRQFSNSRSEMNVSTLELGDSALYLCASSPPGQGAGYEQYFGPGTRLTVT.

The rearrangement joins TRBV7-3 to TRBJ2-7, with D maybe TRBD2 (6 bases). The ends were cut back, 5 bases at V and 3 bases at J, with 20 bases in the middle. The CDR3 has 16 amino acids. Germline V lookup: CDR1 SGHTA, CDR2 FQGTGA. Here the CDR3 reads CASSQPTSSLGYEQYF. For the CDR3, the DNA is TGTGCCAGCAGCCAACCGACTAGTTCCCTAGGCTACGAGCAGTACTTC.

This clone occurred a few times. The chain is built from TRBV11-2 and TRBJ1-1, with D possibly matching TRBD1 (6 bases). CDR1 is SGHAT, CDR2 FQNNGV, per germline. There are 14 residues in the CDR3. Trimming took off 3 bases at V and 5 bases at J, with 13 bases between the two ends. CDR3 nucleotide sequence: TGTGCCAGCAGCTTGGGGGGGGCCGGAACTGAAGCTTTCTTT. Amino acids: CASSLGGAGTEAFF.

The chain recombines TRBV4-1 with TRBJ1-5; 8 nucleotides align to TRBD1. V dropped 2 bases and J dropped 6; count of bases not matched to a gene: 3. Germline V gene lookup returns CDR1 MGHRA and CDR2 YSYEKL. This CDR3 is built from 14 residues. This chain's CDR3 is CASSQKQGGQPQHF. In nucleotides, the CDR3 is TGCGCCAGCAGCCAAAAACAGGGGGGTCAGCCCCAGCATTTT.

This clone is a singleton in its sample. V and J are TRBV21-1 and TRBJ2-3; TRBD1 is taken as the D call from the table, unchecked against the DNA. TRBV21-1 is deemed a pseudogene. The CDR3 consists of 15 residues. The CDR3 DNA reads TGTGCCAGCAGCAAAGTGACAGCTTGGGCAGATACGCAGTATTTT. The encoded protein is CASSKVTAWADTQYF.

This clone was found once. This chain joins TRBV19 and TRBJ2-7; possible D gene TRBD1, 6 bases. The V gene lost 2 bases and the J gene lost 6 bases, with 14 bases spanning the gap. CDR3 size: 14 residues. Germline loops: CDR1 LNHDA, CDR2 SQIVND (reference sequence). CDR3 sequence reads: CASSIRTDLGEQYF. The CDR3 nucleotides are TGTGCCAGTAGTATAAGGACAGACCTCGGCGAGCAGTACTTC.

DNA for the CDR3: TGCGCCAGCAGTCGGGACAGGGTCTTGACTGAAGCTTTCTTT. Its translation is CASSRDRVLTEAFF. The genes are TRBV10-1 and TRBJ1-1; 9 bases are shared with TRBD1. Germline V gene data show CDR1 as WNHNN and CDR2 as SYGVQD (reference sequence). The CDR3 covers 14 residues. The ends lost 5 bases at V and 5 bases at J; junction bases unmatched: 6.

This clone has only a few counts. The J gene is TRBJ2-1, the V gene TRBV4-3; 12 bases are shared with TRBD2. The germline gives CDR1 LGHNA, CDR2 YSLEER. The CDR3 contains 14 residues. The trim removed 1 base at V and 10 bases at J, leaving 2 bases unmatched. CDR3 in DNA: TGCGCCAGCAGCCAAGGACTAGCGGGAGTCGAGCAGTTCTTC. As protein: CASSQGLAGVEQFF.

This chain joins TRBV19 and TRBJ2-7; D gene ambiguous. From germline, CDR1 is LNHDA and CDR2 SQIVND (reference sequence). There are 14 residues in the CDR3. V was clipped by 5 bases and J by 5 bases, with 16 bases between them. The CDR3 reads CASSPPPRSHEQYF. In nucleotides, the CDR3 is TGTGCCAGTAGTCCGCCTCCCAGGTCGCACGAGCAGTACTTC.

This clone was observed a few times. The rearrangement joins TRBV29-1 to TRBJ2-4; maybe TRBD1 (5 bases). The CDR3 contains 15 residues. The V gene lost 4 bases and the J gene lost 7 bases, with 20 bases spanning the gap. Looked up from germline, CDR1 is SQVTM and CDR2 is ANQGSEA. CDR3 in DNA: TGCAGCGTTGGGCGGCCCCACAAATCAGGGAACATTCAGTACTTC. Translating it yields CSVGRPHKSGNIQYF.

The rearrangement uses TRBV10-3 and TRBJ1-2; 10 bases map to TRBD1. Unmatched junction bases numbered 9, after V lost 3 bases and J lost 2 bases. Per germline, CDR1 ENHRY and CDR2 SYGVKD. The CDR3 loop spans 17 amino acids. The CDR3: CAISDPTGGLPNYGYTF. The CDR3 DNA reads TGTGCCATCAGTGACCCGACAGGGGGCTTGCCAAACTATGGCTACACCTTC.

Regarding this clone: Relative to the germline gene, one junction end is altered; a read error may explain this. V usage is TRBV5-1 and J usage is TRBJ2-1; D possibly corresponds to TRBD2 (6 bases). Germline V gene lookup returns CDR1 SGHRS and CDR2 YFSETQ. This CDR3 is built from 15 residues. The CDR3 DNA reads as TGTGCCAGCAGCTTTACGGGGCCGGGACTCAATGAGCAGTTCTTC. Its translation: CASSFTGPGLNEQFF.

This chain uses TRBV9 with TRBJ1-2; no definite D call. V gave up 3 bases and J gave up 8 bases, with 20 bases separating them. CDR1 is SGDLS, CDR2 YYNGEE, per germline. The CDR3 consists of 15 residues. DNA for the CDR3: TGTGCCAGCAGCGCCCCCGGTCGGTCCGCCAAAGGCTACACCTTC. It yields the protein CASSAPGRSAKGYTF.

Only one count was recorded for this clone. The gene calls are TRBV21-1 and TRBJ2-5; the D call of TRBD2 is as the table states it, not checked on the DNA. TRBV21-1 is termed a pseudogene. The CDR3 is 16 amino acids. CDR3 in amino acids: CASSKALRSGEETQYF. CDR3 in DNA: TGTGCCAGCAGCAAAGCCCTTCGATCCGGGGAAGAGACCCAGTACTTC.

The chain carries TRBV7-9 and TRBJ1-1; D is possibly TRBD1 (6 bases). The CDR3 length is 14 residues. CDR1 and CDR2 from the germline V gene are SEHNR and FQNEAQ (reference sequence). The germline V and J ends were trimmed by 5 bases and 2 bases, with 12 bases remaining between them. Here the CDR3 reads CASSMGHVNTEAFF. In DNA form, the CDR3 reads TGTGCCAGCAGCATGGGACACGTTAACACTGAAGCTTTCTTT.

This chain connects TRBV2 to TRBJ1-2; 7 bases fit TRBD1. CDR1 and CDR2 (germline): SNHLY, FYNNEI. CDR3 length: 14 residues. With 3 bases clipped from V and 3 bases from J, the junction kept 4 bases outside the gene matches. CDR3 loop: CASSDLQGYYGYTF. CDR3 sequence (DNA): TGTGCCAGCAGTGATCTACAGGGGTACTATGGCTACACCTTC.

The CDR3 DNA is TGTGCCAGCAGTGCGGCGTCGGGACAGGGGATGGGAGGTACGCAGTATTTT. Translated: CASSAASGQGMGGTQYF. This rearrangement joins TRBV6-1 to TRBJ2-3, with 10 bases matching TRBD1. This CDR3 comprises 17 residues. Germline V gives CDR1 MNHNS, CDR2 SASEGT. J lost 8 bases, V lost 4 bases, and 15 bases had no gene match.

This clone was detected a few times. The V gene is TRBV19, the J gene TRBJ1-4; D possibly corresponds to TRBD1 (6 bases). Deletions cut 1 base from V and 6 bases from J, with 9 bases between. The CDR3 loop spans 14 amino acids. Germline V gives CDR1 LNHDA, CDR2 SQIVND (reference sequence). CDR3 residues: CASSIAGVDEKLFF. The CDR3 nucleotides are TGTGCCAGTAGTATAGCAGGGGTTGATGAAAAACTGTTTTTT. The complete variable domain, with remaining parts taken from reference TRBV19 and TRBJ1-4, reads DGGITQSPKYLFRKEGQNVTLSCEQNLNHDAMYWYRQDPGQGLRLIYYSQIVNDFQKGDIAEGYSVSREKKESFPLTVTSAQKNPTAFYLCASSIAGVDEKLFFGSGTQLSVL.

The chain recombines TRBV6-5 with TRBJ2-5; D is uncertain. The CDR3 loop spans 14 amino acids. Germline values: CDR1 MNHEY, CDR2 SVGAGI. Between the trimmed V and J ends, which lost 4 bases and 1 base, there was a span of 10 bases. The CDR3 DNA sequence: TGTGCCAGCAGTTTGGGTCCGGGCCAAGAGACCCAGTACTTC. Amino acids: CASSLGPGQETQYF.

The chain has TRBV6-1 and TRBJ2-3; 12 bases line up with TRBD2. The V gene's germline CDR1 is MNHNS and CDR2 SASEGT. After removal of 7 bases from V and 3 bases from J, the junction contained 5 bases not matched to a gene. The CDR3 extends over 15 amino acids. The CDR3 here is CASIPSGGGTDTQYF. The CDR3 DNA follows: TGTGCCAGCATCCCTAGCGGGGGGGGAACAGATACGCAGTATTTT.

The V call is TRBV28, the J call TRBJ1-2, with TRBD1 as a possible D gene (6 bases). The CDR3 is 14 amino acids. V lost 5 bases to trimming and J lost 0 bases, with 10 bases between them. Germline V gene lookup returns CDR1 MDHEN and CDR2 SYDVKM. The CDR3 region is CASSIGGANYGYTF. CDR3 DNA: TGTGCCAGCAGTATAGGGGGAGCTAACTATGGCTACACCTTC.